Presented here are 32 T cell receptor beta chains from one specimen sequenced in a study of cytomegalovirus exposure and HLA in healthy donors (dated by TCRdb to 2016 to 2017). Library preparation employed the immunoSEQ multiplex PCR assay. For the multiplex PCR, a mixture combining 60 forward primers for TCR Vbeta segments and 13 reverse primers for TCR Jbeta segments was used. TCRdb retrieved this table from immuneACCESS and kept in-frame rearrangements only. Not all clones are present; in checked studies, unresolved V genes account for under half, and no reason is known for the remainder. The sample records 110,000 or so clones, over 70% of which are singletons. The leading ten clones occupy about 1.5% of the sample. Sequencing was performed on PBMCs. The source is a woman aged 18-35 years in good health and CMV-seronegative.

CDR3 protein: CASTKIFGQGNTEAFF. CDR3 DNA sequence: TGTGCCAGCACTAAGATATTCGGACAGGGGAACACTGAAGCTTTCTTT. The chain couples TRBV5-4 to TRBJ1-1, with 8 bases that match TRBD1. This CDR3 comprises 16 residues. Germline V gene lookup returns CDR1 SGHNT and CDR2 YYREEE (reference sequence). The V and J ends lost 6 bases and 1 base, in that order; junction bases with no gene match: 11.

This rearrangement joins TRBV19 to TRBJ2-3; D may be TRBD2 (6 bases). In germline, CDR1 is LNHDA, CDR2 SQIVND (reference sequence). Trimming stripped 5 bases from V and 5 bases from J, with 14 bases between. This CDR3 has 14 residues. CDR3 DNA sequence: TGTGCCAGTAGTTTCCGACTAGTTGTAGATACGCAGTATTTT. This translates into CASSFRLVVDTQYF.

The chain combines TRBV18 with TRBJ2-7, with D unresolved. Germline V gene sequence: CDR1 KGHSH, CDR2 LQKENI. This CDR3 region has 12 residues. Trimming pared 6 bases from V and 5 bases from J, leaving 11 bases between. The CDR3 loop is CASSPDRDEQYF. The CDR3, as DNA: TGTGCCAGCTCTCCCGATCGGGACGAGCAGTACTTC.

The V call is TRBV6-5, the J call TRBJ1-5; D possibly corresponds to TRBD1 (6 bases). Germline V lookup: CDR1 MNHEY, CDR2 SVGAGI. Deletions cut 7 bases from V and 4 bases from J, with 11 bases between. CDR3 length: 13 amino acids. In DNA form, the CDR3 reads TGTGCCAGCAAGGACAGTTTAAATCAGCCCCAGCATTTT. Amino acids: CASKDSLNQPQHF.

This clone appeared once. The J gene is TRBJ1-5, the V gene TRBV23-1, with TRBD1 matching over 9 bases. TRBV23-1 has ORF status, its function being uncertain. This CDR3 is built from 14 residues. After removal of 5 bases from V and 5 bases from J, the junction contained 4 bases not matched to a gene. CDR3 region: CASSEGQGYQPQHF. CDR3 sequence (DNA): TGCGCCAGCAGTGAAGGACAGGGGTATCAGCCCCAGCATTTT.

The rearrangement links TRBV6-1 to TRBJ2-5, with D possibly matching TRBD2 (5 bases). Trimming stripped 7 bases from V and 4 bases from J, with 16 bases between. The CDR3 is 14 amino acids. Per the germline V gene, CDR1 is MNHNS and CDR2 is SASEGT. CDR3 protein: CASTVVGALETQYF. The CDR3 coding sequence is TGTGCCAGCACTGTTGTGGGAGCCCTAGAGACCCAGTACTTC.

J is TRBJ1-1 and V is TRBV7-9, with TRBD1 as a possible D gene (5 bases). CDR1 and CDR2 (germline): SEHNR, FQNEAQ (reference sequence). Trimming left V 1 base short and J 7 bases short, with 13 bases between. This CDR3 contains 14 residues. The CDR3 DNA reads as TGTGCCAGCAGCTTAGTCAATGGGGGGGGTGAAGCTTTCTTT. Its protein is CASSLVNGGGEAFF. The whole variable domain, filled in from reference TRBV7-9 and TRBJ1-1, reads DTGVSQNPRHKITKRGQNVTFRCDPISEHNRLYWYRQTLGQGPEFLTYFQNEAQLEKSRLLSDRFSAERPKGSFSTLEIQRTEQGDSAMYLCASSLVNGGGEAFFGQGTRLTVV.

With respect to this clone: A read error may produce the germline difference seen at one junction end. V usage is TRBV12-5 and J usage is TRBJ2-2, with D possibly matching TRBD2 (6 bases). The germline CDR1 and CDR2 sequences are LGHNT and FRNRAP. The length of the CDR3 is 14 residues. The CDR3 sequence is CASGLVAGTRELFF. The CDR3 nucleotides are TGTGCTAGTGGTTTGGTAGCGGGCACCCGGGAGCTGTTTTTT. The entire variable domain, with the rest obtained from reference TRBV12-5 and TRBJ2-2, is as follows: DARVTQTPRHKVTEMGQEVTMRCQPILGHNTVFWYRQTMMQGLELLAYFRNRAPLDDSGMPKDRFSAEMPDATLATLKIQPSEPRDSAVYFCASGLVAGTRELFFGEGSRLTVL.

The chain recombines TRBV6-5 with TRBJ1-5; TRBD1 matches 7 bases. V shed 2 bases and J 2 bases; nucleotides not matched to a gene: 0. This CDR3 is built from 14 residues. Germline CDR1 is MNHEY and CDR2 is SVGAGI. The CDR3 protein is CASSYDRGNQPQHF. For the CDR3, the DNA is TGTGCCAGCAGTTACGACAGGGGCAATCAGCCCCAGCATTTT.

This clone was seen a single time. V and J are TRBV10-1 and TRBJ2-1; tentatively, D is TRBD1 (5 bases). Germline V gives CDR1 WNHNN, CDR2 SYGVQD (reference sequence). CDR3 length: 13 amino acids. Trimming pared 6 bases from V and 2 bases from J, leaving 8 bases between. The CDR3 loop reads CASSPRAYNEQFF. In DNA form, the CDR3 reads TGCGCCAGCAGCCCCAGGGCCTACAATGAGCAGTTCTTC.

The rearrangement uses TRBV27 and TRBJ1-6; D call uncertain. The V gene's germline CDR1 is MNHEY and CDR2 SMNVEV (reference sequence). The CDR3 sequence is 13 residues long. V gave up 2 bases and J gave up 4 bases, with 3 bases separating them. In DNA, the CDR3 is TGTGCCAGCAGTTTACTTTATAATTCACCCCTCCACTTT. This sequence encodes CASSLLYNSPLHF.

The CDR3 protein is CASWLGSFMSTEAFF. CDR3 nucleotide sequence: TGTGCCAGCTGGCTTGGGAGTTTTATGAGCACTGAAGCTTTCTTT. The rearrangement links TRBV2 to TRBJ1-1; D not certain. The V gene's germline CDR1 is SNHLY and CDR2 FYNNEI. The CDR3 runs to 15 residues. V lost 8 bases to trimming and J lost 4 bases, with 20 bases between them.

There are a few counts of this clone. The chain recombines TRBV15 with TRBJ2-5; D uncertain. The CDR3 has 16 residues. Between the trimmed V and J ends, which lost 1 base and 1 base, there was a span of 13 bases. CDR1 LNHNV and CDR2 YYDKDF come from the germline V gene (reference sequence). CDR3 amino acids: CATSRGPNLPQETQYF. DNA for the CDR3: TGTGCCACCAGCAGAGGCCCCAACTTGCCCCAAGAGACCCAGTACTTC.

CDR3 bases: TGTGCCTGGAGTGTTGGTGACTACGCCTTCACAGATACGCAGTATTTT. It translates to CAWSVGDYAFTDTQYF. V gene TRBV30 combines with J gene TRBJ2-3, with TRBD2 as a possible D gene (5 bases). The CDR3 spans 16 residues. V was trimmed by 0 bases and J by 2 bases, leaving 15 bases between them. Per the germline V gene, CDR1 is GTSNPN and CDR2 is SVGIG (reference sequence).

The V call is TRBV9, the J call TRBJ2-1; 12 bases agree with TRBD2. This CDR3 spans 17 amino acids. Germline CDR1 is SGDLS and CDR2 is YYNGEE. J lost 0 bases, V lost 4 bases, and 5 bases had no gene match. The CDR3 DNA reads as TGTGCCAGCAGCCCCCGGACTAGCGGGATCTCCTACAATGAGCAGTTCTTC. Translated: CASSPRTSGISYNEQFF.

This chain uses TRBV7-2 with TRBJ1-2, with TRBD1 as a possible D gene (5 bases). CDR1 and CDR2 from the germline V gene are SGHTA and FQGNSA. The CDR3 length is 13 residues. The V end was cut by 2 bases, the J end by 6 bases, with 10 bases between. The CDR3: CASSLIQADGYTF. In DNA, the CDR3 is TGTGCCAGCAGCTTAATACAGGCCGATGGCTACACCTTC.

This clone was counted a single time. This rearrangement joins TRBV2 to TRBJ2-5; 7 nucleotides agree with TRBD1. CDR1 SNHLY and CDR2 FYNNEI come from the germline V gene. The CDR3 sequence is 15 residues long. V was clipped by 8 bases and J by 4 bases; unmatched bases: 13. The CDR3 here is CASSLLTGRGETQYF. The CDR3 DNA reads TGTGCCAGCTCTCTCTTGACAGGGAGAGGAGAGACCCAGTACTTC.

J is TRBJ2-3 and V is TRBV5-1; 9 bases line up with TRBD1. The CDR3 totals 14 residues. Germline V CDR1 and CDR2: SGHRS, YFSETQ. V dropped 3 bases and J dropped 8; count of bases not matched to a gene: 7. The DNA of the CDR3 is TGCGCCAGCAGCTCCACTCCGGGACAGGGTACGCAGTATTTT. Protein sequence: CASSSTPGQGTQYF.

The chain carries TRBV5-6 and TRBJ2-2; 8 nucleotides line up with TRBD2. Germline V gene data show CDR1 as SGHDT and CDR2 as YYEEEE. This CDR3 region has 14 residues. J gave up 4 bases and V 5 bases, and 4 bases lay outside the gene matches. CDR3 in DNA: TGTGCCAGCAGGTCCGGGGGGGGCACCGGGGAGCTGTTTTTT. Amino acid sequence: CASRSGGGTGELFF.

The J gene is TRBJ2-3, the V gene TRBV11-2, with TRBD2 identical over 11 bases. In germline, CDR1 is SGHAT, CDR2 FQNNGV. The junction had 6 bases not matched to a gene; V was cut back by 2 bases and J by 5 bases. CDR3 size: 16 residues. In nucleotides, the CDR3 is TGTGCCAGCAGCTTACTAGCGGGAGGAGGGAAAGATACGCAGTATTTT. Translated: CASSLLAGGGKDTQYF.

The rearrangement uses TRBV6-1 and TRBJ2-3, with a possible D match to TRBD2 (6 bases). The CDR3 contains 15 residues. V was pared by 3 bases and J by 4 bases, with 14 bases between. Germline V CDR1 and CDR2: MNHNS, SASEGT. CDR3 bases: TGTGCCAGCAGTGACGGCGGGATAGGCGCAGATACGCAGTATTTT. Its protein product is CASSDGGIGADTQYF.

This CDR3 reads CASRLTGPTNEKLFF. For the CDR3, the DNA is TGTGCCAGCAGGTTGACAGGTCCTACTAATGAAAAACTGTTTTTT. The chain links TRBV27 to TRBJ1-4; tentatively, D is TRBD1 (6 bases). Trimming removed 6 bases at V and 2 bases at J, with 13 bases between. Germline lookup yields CDR1 MNHEY and CDR2 SMNVEV (reference sequence). This CDR3 is built from 15 residues.

The CDR3 region is CASSLLFQNQPQHF. In nucleotides, the CDR3 is TGTGCCAGCAGCTTGCTCTTCCAGAATCAGCCCCAGCATTTT. V usage is TRBV7-2 and J usage is TRBJ1-5; D is unclear. With 3 bases removed from V and 4 bases from J, the gap between germline ends came to 10 bases. Germline V gives CDR1 SGHTA, CDR2 FQGNSA. The length of the CDR3 is 14 residues.

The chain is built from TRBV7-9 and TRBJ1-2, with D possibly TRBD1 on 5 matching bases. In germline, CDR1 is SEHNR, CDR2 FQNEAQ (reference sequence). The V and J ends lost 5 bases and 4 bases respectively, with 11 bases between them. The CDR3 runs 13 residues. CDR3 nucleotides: TGTGCCAGCAGCGCCGGGACTGGCTATGGCTACACCTTC. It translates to CASSAGTGYGYTF.

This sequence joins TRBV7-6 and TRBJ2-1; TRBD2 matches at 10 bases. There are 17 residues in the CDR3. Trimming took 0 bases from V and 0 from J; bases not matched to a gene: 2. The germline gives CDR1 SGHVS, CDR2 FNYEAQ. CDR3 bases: TGTGCCAGCAGCTTAGCGGGACTAGCGAGCTCCTACAATGAGCAGTTCTTC. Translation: CASSLAGLASSYNEQFF.

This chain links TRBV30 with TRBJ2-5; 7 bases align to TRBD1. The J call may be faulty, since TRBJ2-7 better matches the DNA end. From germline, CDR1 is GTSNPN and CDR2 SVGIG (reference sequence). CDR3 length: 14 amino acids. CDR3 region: CAWSKGQKSYEQYF. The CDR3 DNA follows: TGTGCCTGGAGTAAGGGACAGAAAAGCTACGAGCAGTACTTC.

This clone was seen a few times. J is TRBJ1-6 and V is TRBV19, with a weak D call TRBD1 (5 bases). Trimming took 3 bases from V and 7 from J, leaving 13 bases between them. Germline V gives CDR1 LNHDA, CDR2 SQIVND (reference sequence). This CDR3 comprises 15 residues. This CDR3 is CASSIGGARNSPLHF. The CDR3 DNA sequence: TGTGCCAGTAGTATCGGAGGGGCTAGGAATTCACCCCTCCACTTT.

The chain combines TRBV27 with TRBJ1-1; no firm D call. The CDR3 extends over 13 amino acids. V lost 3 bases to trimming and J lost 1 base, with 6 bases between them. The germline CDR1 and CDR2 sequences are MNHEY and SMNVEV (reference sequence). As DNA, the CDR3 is TGTGCCAGCAGTTTTAGGAGGAACACTGAAGCTTTCTTT. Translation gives CASSFRRNTEAFF.

The CDR3 sequence is CASSIRRANTEAFF. The CDR3, as DNA: TGTGCCAGTAGTATTCGGCGGGCGAACACTGAAGCTTTCTTT. This chain links TRBV19 with TRBJ1-1; D gene unclear. The ends were cut back, 3 bases at V and 1 base at J, with 9 bases in the middle. From germline, CDR1 is LNHDA and CDR2 SQIVND (reference sequence). The CDR3 runs 14 residues. The full variable domain, rest sourced from reference TRBV19 and TRBJ1-1, is DGGITQSPKYLFRKEGQNVTLSCEQNLNHDAMYWYRQDPGQGLRLIYYSQIVNDFQKGDIAEGYSVSREKKESFPLTVTSAQKNPTAFYLCASSIRRANTEAFFGQGTRLTVV.

The CDR3 here is CASRRQGGTKLFF. The CDR3 DNA reads TGTGCCAGCAGGAGACAGGGCGGCACAAAACTGTTTTTT. The chain links TRBV5-8 to TRBJ1-4; 7 positions agree with TRBD1. The ends lost 5 bases at V and 10 bases at J; junction bases unmatched: 8. The V gene's germline CDR1 is SGHTS and CDR2 YDEGEE. The CDR3 consists of 13 residues.

The DNA for the CDR3 is TGTGCCAGCTCACCGGACAGGGCTTCACCCCTCCACTTT. Translating gives CASSPDRASPLHF. This chain connects TRBV18 to TRBJ1-6; 8 positions agree with TRBD1. Germline V gene lookup returns CDR1 KGHSH and CDR2 LQKENI. The CDR3 contains 13 residues. V lost 3 bases, J lost 9 bases, and 1 base stayed unmatched.

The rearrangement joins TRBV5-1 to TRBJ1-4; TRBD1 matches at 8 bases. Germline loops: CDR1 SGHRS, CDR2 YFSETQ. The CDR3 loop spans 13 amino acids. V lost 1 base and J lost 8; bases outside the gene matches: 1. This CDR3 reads CASSLTGGEKLFF. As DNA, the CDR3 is TGCGCCAGCAGCTTGACAGGGGGAGAAAAACTGTTTTTT.